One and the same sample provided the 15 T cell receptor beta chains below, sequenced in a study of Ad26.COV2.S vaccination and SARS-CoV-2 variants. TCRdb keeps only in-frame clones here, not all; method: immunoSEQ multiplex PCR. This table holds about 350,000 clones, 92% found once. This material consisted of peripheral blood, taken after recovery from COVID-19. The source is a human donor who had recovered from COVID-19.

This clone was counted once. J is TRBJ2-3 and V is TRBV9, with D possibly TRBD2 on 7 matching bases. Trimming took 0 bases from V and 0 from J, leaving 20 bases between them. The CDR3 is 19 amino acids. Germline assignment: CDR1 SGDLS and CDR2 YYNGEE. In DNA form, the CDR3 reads TGTGCCAGCAGCGTAGGATTGCGGGGGCCGACGGCTAGCACAGATACGCAGTATTTT. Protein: CASSVGLRGPTASTDTQYF.

The CDR3 DNA follows: TGTGCCTGCCACTACGAGGGCTCCTACGAGCAGTACTTC. Protein product: CACHYEGSYEQYF. The V call is TRBV30, the J call TRBJ2-7; weak D call: TRBD2 (5 bases). This CDR3 is built from 13 residues. Germline CDR1 reads GTSNPN; CDR2 reads SVGIG (reference sequence). The ends were cut back, 6 bases at V and 0 bases at J, with 12 bases in the middle.

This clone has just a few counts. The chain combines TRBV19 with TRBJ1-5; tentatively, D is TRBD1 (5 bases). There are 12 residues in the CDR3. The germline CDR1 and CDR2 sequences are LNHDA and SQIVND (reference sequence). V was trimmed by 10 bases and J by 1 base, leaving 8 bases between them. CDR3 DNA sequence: TGTGCCACCAGACAGAGCAATCAGCCCCAGCATTTT. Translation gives CATRQSNQPQHF. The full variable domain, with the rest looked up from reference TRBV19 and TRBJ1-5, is DGGITQSPKYLFRKEGQNVTLSCEQNLNHDAMYWYRQDPGQGLRLIYYSQIVNDFQKGDIAEGYSVSREKKESFPLTVTSAQKNPTAFYLCATRQSNQPQHFGDGTRLSIL.

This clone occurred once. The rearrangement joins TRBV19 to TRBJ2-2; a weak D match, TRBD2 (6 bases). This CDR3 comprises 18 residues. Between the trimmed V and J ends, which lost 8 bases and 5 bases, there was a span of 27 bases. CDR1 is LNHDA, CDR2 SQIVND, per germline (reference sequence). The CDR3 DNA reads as TGTGCCAGTGGGCGGGGAACCGACACAGCTCGGGTGACCGGGGAGCTGTTTTTT. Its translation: CASGRGTDTARVTGELFF.

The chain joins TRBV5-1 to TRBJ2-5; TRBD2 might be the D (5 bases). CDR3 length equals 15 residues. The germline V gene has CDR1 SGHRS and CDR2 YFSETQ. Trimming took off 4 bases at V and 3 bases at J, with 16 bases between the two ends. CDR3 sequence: CASSPFSLEKETQYF. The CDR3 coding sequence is TGCGCCAGCAGCCCTTTCTCACTAGAGAAAGAGACCCAGTACTTC. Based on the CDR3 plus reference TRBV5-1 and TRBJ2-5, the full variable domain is KAGVTQTPRYLIKTRGQQVTLSCSPISGHRSVSWYQQTPGQGLQFLFEYFSETQRNKGNFPGRFSGRQFSNSRSEMNVSTLELGDSALYLCASSPFSLEKETQYFGPGTRLLVL.

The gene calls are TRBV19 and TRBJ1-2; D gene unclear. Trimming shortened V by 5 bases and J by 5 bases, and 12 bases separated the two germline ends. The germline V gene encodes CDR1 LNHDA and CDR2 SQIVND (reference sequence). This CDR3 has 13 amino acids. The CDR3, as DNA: TGTGCCAGTAGTTTGGGTGGAGGATATGGCTACACCTTC. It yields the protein CASSLGGGYGYTF.

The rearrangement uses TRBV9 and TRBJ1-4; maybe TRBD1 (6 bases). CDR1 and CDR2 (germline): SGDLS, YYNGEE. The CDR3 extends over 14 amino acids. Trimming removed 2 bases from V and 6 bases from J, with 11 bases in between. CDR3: CASSVTGTDEKLFF. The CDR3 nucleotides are TGTGCCAGCAGCGTCACAGGGACTGATGAAAAACTGTTTTTT.

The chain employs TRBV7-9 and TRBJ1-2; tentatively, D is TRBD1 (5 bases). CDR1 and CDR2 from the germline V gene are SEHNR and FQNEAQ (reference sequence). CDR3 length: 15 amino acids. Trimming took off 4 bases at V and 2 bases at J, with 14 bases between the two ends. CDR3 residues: CASSSGPKVNYGYTF. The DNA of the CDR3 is TGTGCCAGCAGCTCAGGGCCCAAAGTAAACTATGGCTACACCTTC.

CDR3 sequence (DNA): TGTGCCAGCAGCTCGGGACAGGCTGTGGCCCAGTACTTC. Protein: CASSSGQAVAQYF. The chain recombines TRBV7-6 with TRBJ2-5; 8 nucleotides agree with TRBD1. The CDR3 runs 13 residues. The junction had 7 bases not matched to a gene; V was cut back by 4 bases and J by 9 bases. Looked up from germline, CDR1 is SGHVS and CDR2 is FNYEAQ. Drawing the rest from reference TRBV7-6 and TRBJ2-5, the complete variable domain is GAGVSQSPRYKVTKRGQDVALRCDPISGHVSLYWYRQALGQGPEFLTYFNYEAQQDKSGLPNDRFSAERPEGSISTLTIQRTEQRDSAMYRCASSSGQAVAQYFGPGTRLLVL.

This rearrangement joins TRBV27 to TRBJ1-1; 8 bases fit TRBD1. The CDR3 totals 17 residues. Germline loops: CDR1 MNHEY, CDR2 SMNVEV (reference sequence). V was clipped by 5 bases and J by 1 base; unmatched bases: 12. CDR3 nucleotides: TGTGCCAGCAGTAAAACACAGGGGGTGAGCGGGAACACTGAAGCTTTCTTT. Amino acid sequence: CASSKTQGVSGNTEAFF.

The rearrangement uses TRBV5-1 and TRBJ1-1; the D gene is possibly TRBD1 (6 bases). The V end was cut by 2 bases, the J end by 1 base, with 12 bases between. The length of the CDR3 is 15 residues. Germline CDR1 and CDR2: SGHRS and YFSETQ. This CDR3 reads CASSFEPRGNTEAFF. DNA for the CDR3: TGCGCCAGCAGCTTCGAACCCAGGGGGAACACTGAAGCTTTCTTT.

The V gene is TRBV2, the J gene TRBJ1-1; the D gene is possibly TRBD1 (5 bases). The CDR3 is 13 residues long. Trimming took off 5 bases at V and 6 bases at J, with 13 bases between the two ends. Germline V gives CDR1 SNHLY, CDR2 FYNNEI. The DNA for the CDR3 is TGTGCCAGCAGTTATGACTGGGGCGCTGAAGCTTTCTTT. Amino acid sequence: CASSYDWGAEAFF.

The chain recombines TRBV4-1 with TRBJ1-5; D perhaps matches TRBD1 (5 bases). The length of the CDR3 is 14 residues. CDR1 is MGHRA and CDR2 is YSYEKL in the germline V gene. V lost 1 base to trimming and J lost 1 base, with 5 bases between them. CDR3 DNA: TGCGCCAGCAGCCAAGGGACAAGCAATCAGCCCCAGCATTTT. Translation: CASSQGTSNQPQHF.

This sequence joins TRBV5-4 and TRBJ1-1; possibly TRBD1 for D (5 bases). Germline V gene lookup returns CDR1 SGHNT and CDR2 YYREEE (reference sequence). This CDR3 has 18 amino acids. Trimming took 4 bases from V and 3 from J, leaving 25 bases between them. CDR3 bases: TGTGCCAGCAGCCCCCGGGGATCAGGGTTATTGGTGGACACTGAAGCTTTCTTT. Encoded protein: CASSPRGSGLLVDTEAFF. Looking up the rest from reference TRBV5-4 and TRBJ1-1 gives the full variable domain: ETGVTQSPTHLIKTRGQQVTLRCSSQSGHNTVSWYQQALGQGPQFIFQYYREEENGRGNFPPRFSGLQFPNYSSELNVNALELDDSALYLCASSPRGSGLLVDTEAFFGQGTRLTVV.

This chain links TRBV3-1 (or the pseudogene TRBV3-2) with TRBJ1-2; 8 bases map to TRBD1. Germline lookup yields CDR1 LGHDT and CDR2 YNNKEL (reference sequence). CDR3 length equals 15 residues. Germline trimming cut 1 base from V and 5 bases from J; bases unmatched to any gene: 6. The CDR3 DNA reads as TGTGCCAGCAGCCAAGGACAGGGGACGGGGTATGGCTACACCTTC. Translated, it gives CASSQGQGTGYGYTF.